Listed here is a single TCR beta chain. The antigen is not known. This sample was taken from a study of T cell responses to AZD1222 COVID-19 vaccine. Across the whole study: Investigators merged groups given second doses at roughly 4 or roughly 12 weeks.

Data came from immunoSEQ multiplex PCR; TCRdb stores just in-frame clones and leaves some out. Of more than 100,000 clones in the sample, 80% to 90% were seen once. Whole-study results and caveats: Baseline testing showed seropositivity in only 5 or 6 AZD1222 recipients. The sample set comprised mostly white British donors with more females, and clonal diversity was possibly underestimated.

CDR1 and CDR2 from the germline V gene are MDHEN and SYDVKM. CDR3 length: 15 amino acids. V was shortened by 3 bases and J by 5 bases, with 14 bases between the two germline ends. The chain links TRBV28 to TRBJ2-1; a possible D gene is TRBD2 (6 bases). Sequenced here: peripheral blood, sampled on day 0 of AZD1222 vaccination. This receptor was obtained from an adult in good health. CDR3 sequence reads: CASSFIFAGNNEQFF. In DNA form, the CDR3 reads TGTGCCAGCAGTTTCATATTCGCGGGGAACAATGAGCAGTTCTTC.